This record looks at one TCR beta chain sequence and its context. What it binds is not known. This CDR3 is 12 amino acids long. Trimming removed 5 bases from V and 6 bases from J, with 9 bases in between. Per the germline V gene, CDR1 is SGHNT and CDR2 is YYREEE (reference sequence). This sample was included in a study of T-cell memory formation after mild COVID-19. Overall study: Largely donor-specific TCR clusters were found. Study-wide points: Balance between CD4 and CD8 was seen in clones contracting day 15 to 85, and a CD4+ lean was seen in later expanders.

TCR alpha and TCR beta cDNA libraries with sample barcodes and UMIs came from 5'RACE using constant-segment primers. From the 5' RACE reads, TCRdb called clonotypes with MiXCR, one entry per CDR3 protein. The table records roughly 170,000 distinct CDR3 sequences, over 20% of them present only once. Sequencing was carried out using PBMCs or a T cell subset sorted from them (not recorded which). This sequence originates from an adult woman who had mild COVID-19 (a few samples of this study predate the infection). Cell type and time point are not known. The chain uses TRBV5-4 and TRBJ2-1; the D gene could be TRBD1 or TRBD2 (5 bases each). The CDR3 here is CASRLGTNEQFF. CDR3 in DNA: TGTGCCAGCAGGCTTGGGACCAATGAGCAGTTCTTC.